Following are 20 T cell receptor beta chains from one sample sequenced in a study of cytomegalovirus exposure and HLA in healthy donors. PCR primers comprised 60 Vbeta and 13 Jbeta primers. Repertoires were generated with immunoSEQ multiplex PCR, while TCRdb's copy carries only in-frame clones and drops some. The sample includes 120,000 or so clones, more than 75% of them seen just once. Sequences were obtained from PBMCs. These receptors were taken from a man aged 18 to 35 in good health and CMV-seronegative.

Concerning this clone: This sample also contains other DNA sequences that code for the same CDR3. The chain employs TRBV7-8 and TRBJ1-6; 8 nucleotides align to TRBD1. CDR1 is SGHVS and CDR2 is FQNEAQ in the germline V gene. V lost 4 bases to trimming and J lost 10 bases; unmatched junction nucleotides: 9. CDR3 size: 15 residues. The CDR3 DNA reads TGTGCCAGCAGCTCCGGACAGGGAATGGGGTCACCCCTCCACTTT. Its protein product is CASSSGQGMGSPLHF.

The chain combines TRBV11-2 with TRBJ2-7; 7 positions match TRBD2. This CDR3 is built from 16 residues. The V gene's germline CDR1 is SGHAT and CDR2 FQNNGV. Trimming at V came to 5 bases and at J to 2 bases, leaving 12 bases not matched to a gene. For the CDR3, the DNA is TGTGCCAGCAGCGAAACCTCTGGCGGGGGAGCCTACGAGCAGTACTTC. As protein: CASSETSGGGAYEQYF.

The chain employs TRBV13 and TRBJ1-1; 7 bases line up with TRBD1. Per the germline V gene, CDR1 is PRHDT and CDR2 is FYEKMQ (reference sequence). The CDR3 consists of 13 residues. V dropped 5 bases and J dropped 3; count of bases not matched to a gene: 3. This CDR3 is CASSPGGHTEAFF. Written as DNA, the CDR3 is TGTGCCAGCAGCCCAGGGGGGCACACTGAAGCTTTCTTT.

The CDR3 sequence is CASSAHRGRAAFF. The CDR3 DNA is TGTGCCAGCAGCGCTCACAGGGGGCGCGCAGCTTTCTTT. The genes are TRBV14 and TRBJ1-1, with 9 bases identical to TRBD1. CDR3 length: 13 residues. Germline V CDR1 and CDR2: SGHDN, FVKESK. The J segment lost 10 bases and the V segment lost 5 bases, leaving 8 bases of the junction unmatched. Together with reference TRBV14 and TRBJ1-1, the CDR3 gives the full variable domain: EAGVTQFPSHSVIEKGQTVTLRCDPISGHDNLYWYRRVMGKEIKFLLHFVKESKQDESGMPNNRFLAERTGGTYSTLKVQPAELEDSGVYFCASSAHRGRAAFFGQGTRLTVV.

The rearrangement uses TRBV25-1 and TRBJ2-5, with D perhaps TRBD1 (5 bases). The CDR3 contains 14 residues. The germline gives CDR1 MGHDK, CDR2 SYGVNS. V lost 6 bases to trimming and J lost 5 bases, with 16 bases between them. Here the CDR3 reads CASSLSQGRETQYF. CDR3 sequence (DNA): TGTGCCAGCAGCCTCTCCCAGGGAAGGGAGACCCAGTACTTC. The variable domain in full, completed from reference TRBV25-1 and TRBJ2-5, reads EADIYQTPRYLVIGTGKKITLECSQTMGHDKMYWYQQDPGMELHLIHYSYGVNSTEKGDLSSESTVSRIRTEHFPLTLESARPSHTSQYLCASSLSQGRETQYFGPGTRLLVL.

This clone came up once. This chain connects TRBV13 to TRBJ2-5, with a tentative D call TRBD1 (6 bases). The end of the DNA is better explained by TRBJ2-7, so the J call may be wrong. CDR1 PRHDT and CDR2 FYEKMQ come from the germline V gene (reference sequence). The CDR3 runs 14 residues. CDR3 DNA: TGTGCCAGCAGCTTAGCCCCACAGGGCCACGAGCAGTACTTC. Translated, it gives CASSLAPQGHEQYF.

The genes are TRBV6-5 and TRBJ1-2; 8 positions agree with TRBD1. CDR1 is MNHEY and CDR2 is SVGAGI in the germline V gene. Germline trimming cut 2 bases from V and 6 bases from J; bases unmatched to any gene: 8. CDR3 length equals 15 residues. The CDR3 reads CASSYTQGAENGYTF. The CDR3 DNA reads as TGTGCCAGCAGTTACACCCAGGGGGCAGAGAATGGCTACACCTTC.

The chain joins TRBV6-5 to TRBJ2-3, with D possibly matching TRBD1 (5 bases). The CDR3 runs to 14 residues. Germline values: CDR1 MNHEY, CDR2 SVGAGI. V was cut by 0 bases and J by 3 bases, with 7 bases left in between. The CDR3 coding sequence is TGTGCCAGCAGTTACTCGCCAGGGACAGATACGCAGTATTTT. This codes for CASSYSPGTDTQYF.

The V and J genes are TRBV5-1 and TRBJ1-2, with 9 bases matching TRBD1. From germline, CDR1 is SGHRS and CDR2 YFSETQ. V shed 0 bases, J shed 4 bases, and the junction held 4 bases outside the gene matches. The CDR3 is made up of 15 amino acids. CDR3 in DNA: TGCGCCAGCAGCTTGGCCCCGGACAGGGGCTATGGCTACACCTTC. It is translated as CASSLAPDRGYGYTF. Filled out from reference TRBV5-1 and TRBJ1-2, the complete variable domain reads KAGVTQTPRYLIKTRGQQVTLSCSPISGHRSVSWYQQTPGQGLQFLFEYFSETQRNKGNFPGRFSGRQFSNSRSEMNVSTLELGDSALYLCASSLAPDRGYGYTFGSGTRLTVV.

V is TRBV6-5 and J is TRBJ1-4; 10 bases match TRBD1. The CDR3 has 15 residues. J gave up 3 bases and V 3 bases, and 1 base lay outside the gene matches. Germline CDR1 MNHEY, CDR2 SVGAGI. This chain's CDR3 is CASSYGTGANEKLFF. The CDR3 region has the DNA TGTGCCAGCAGTTATGGGACAGGGGCTAATGAAAAACTGTTTTTT.

The rearrangement joins TRBV6-5 to TRBJ1-4; D is possibly TRBD1 (5 bases). The CDR3 is 13 residues long. Germline assignment: CDR1 MNHEY and CDR2 SVGAGI. Trimming shortened V by 4 bases and J by 5 bases, and 8 bases separated the two germline ends. CDR3 protein: CASSFRVNEKLFF. CDR3 sequence (DNA): TGTGCCAGCAGTTTCAGGGTAAATGAAAAACTGTTTTTT.

The chain combines TRBV4-1 with TRBJ2-5; D gene ambiguous. Germline-derived CDR1 and CDR2 are MGHRA and YSYEKL. There are 13 residues in the CDR3. V shed 1 base and J shed 11 bases, with 14 bases lying between them. DNA of the CDR3: TGCGCCAGCAGCCAAGGACCCTTTGGAGAGCAGTACTTC. This codes for CASSQGPFGEQYF.

V and J are TRBV6-1 and TRBJ1-6; D is ambiguous. Germline-derived CDR1 and CDR2 are MNHNS and SASEGT. The CDR3 loop spans 14 amino acids. Trimming took 5 bases from V and 6 from J, leaving 11 bases between them. The CDR3 DNA reads as TGTGCCAGCAGTCTCCACACTAGTAATTCACCCCTCCACTTT. Translated: CASSLHTSNSPLHF.

V usage is TRBV19 and J usage is TRBJ1-2; D ambiguous. CDR1 LNHDA and CDR2 SQIVND come from the germline V gene (reference sequence). V lost 4 bases and J 6 bases, leaving 18 bases between the germline ends. The CDR3 extends over 15 amino acids. The CDR3 reads CASSTPRGKTDGYTF. The CDR3 coding sequence is TGTGCCAGTAGTACGCCTCGAGGGAAAACAGATGGCTACACCTTC.

J is TRBJ1-1 and V is TRBV5-1; maybe TRBD1 (5 bases). The CDR3 consists of 20 residues. Trimming took off 0 bases at V and 0 bases at J, with 24 bases between the two ends. The germline gives CDR1 SGHRS, CDR2 YFSETQ. CDR3 in DNA: TGCGCCAGCAGCTTGGGGGGGGGTACCTCGAGGGGTAGTATGAACACTGAAGCTTTCTTT. It specifies CASSLGGGTSRGSMNTEAFF.

This chain links TRBV10-1 with TRBJ2-7, with a tentative D call TRBD1 (6 bases). V dropped 3 bases and J dropped 3 bases, with 18 bases sitting between them. The CDR3 contains 16 residues. The germline CDR1 and CDR2 sequences are WNHNN and SYGVQD (reference sequence). The CDR3 DNA sequence: TGCGCCAGCAGTGATAGCCCCGCGGACAGCCACTACGAGCAGTACTTC. Protein product: CASSDSPADSHYEQYF.

This clone has more than one count but fewer than ten. The sample contains more than one DNA sequence encoding this CDR3. The chain combines TRBV5-4 with TRBJ1-2; TRBD1 might be the D (6 bases). The germline CDR1 and CDR2 sequences are SGHNT and YYREEE (reference sequence). The ends were cut back, 4 bases at V and 4 bases at J, with 8 bases in the middle. CDR3 length: 12 amino acids. The CDR3 is CASSLDSYGYTF. The DNA for the CDR3 is TGTGCCAGCAGCCTGGACAGCTATGGCTACACCTTC.

The chain employs TRBV19 and TRBJ2-7; 8 nucleotides align to TRBD1. Germline V gene lookup returns CDR1 LNHDA and CDR2 SQIVND (reference sequence). J gave up 3 bases and V 4 bases, and 5 bases lay outside the gene matches. The CDR3 has 14 residues. The CDR3 nucleotides are TGTGCCAGTAGTACTCAGGGGGCGCACTACGAGCAGTACTTC. Its translation is CASSTQGAHYEQYF.

The V call is TRBV20-1, the J call TRBJ2-1; D gene unclear. CDR1 is DFQATT, CDR2 SNEGSKA, per germline (reference sequence). V shed 2 bases and J shed 5 bases, with 4 bases lying between them. This CDR3 spans 11 amino acids. DNA for the CDR3: TGCAGTGCTAGACGAGACAATGAGCAGTTCTTC. This encodes CSARRDNEQFF.

The chain joins TRBV11-2 to TRBJ2-5; 14 nucleotides align to TRBD2. CDR3 size: 16 residues. CDR1 is SGHAT, CDR2 FQNNGV, per germline. J lost 2 bases, V lost 4 bases, and 3 bases had no gene match. CDR3 in amino acids: CASSSRLAGGQETQYF. CDR3 DNA sequence: TGTGCCAGCAGCTCGCGACTAGCGGGGGGGCAAGAGACCCAGTACTTC.